A single T cell receptor (beta chain) is shown here with its context. TCRdb redid the calling of the RACE reads with MiXCR, one entry per CDR3 protein. The sample holds about 89,000 distinct CDR3 sequences; roughly a tenth are singletons and the top ten take approximately 3.3%. The sample belongs to a study of human T cells and chemical hapten exposure. Study as a whole: Researchers reported sensitizing a roughly 2 cm by roughly 2 cm upper inner arm skin site with 2% DPC. Diphenylcyclopropenone was administered weekly to the scalp of patients throughout the approximately 24-week study.

Trimming pared 6 bases from V and 2 bases from J, leaving 14 bases between. Germline V gene lookup returns CDR1 DFQATT and CDR2 SNEGSKA (reference sequence). There are 13 residues in the CDR3. This sample's time point: pre-sensitization, week 0. Indicated treatment: therapeutic diphenylcyclopropenone sensitization with weekly scalp DPC. Here the sequenced sample was whole blood, taken in connection with sensitization to the hapten diphenylcyclopropenone (DPC). The chain carries TRBV20-1 and TRBJ2-7, with D tentatively TRBD1 (5 bases). The sequence derives from a woman aged 55-69 years with alopecia areata. Some clones in this sample may be carry-over from other donors' samples. CDR3 residues: CSAKGQGTYEQYF. The DNA for the CDR3 is TGCAGTGCCAAAGGCCAGGGAACCTACGAGCAGTACTTC.